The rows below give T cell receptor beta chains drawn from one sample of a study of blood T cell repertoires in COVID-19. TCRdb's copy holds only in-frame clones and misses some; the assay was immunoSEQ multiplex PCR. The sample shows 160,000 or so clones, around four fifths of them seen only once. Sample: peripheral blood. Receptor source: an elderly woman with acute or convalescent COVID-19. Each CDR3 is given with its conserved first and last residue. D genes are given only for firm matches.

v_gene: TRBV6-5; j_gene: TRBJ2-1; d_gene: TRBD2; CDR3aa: CASSYSGGALDEQFF; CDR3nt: TGTGCCAGCAGTTACTCCGGGGGGGCCTTAGATGAGCAGTTCTTC
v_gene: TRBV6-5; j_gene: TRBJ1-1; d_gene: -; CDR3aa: CASRAWGENTEAFF; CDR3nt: TGTGCCAGCAGGGCCTGGGGGGAGAACACTGAAGCTTTCTTT
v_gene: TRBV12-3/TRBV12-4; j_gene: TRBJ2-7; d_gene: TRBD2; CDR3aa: CASGGLAPYEQYF; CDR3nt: TGTGCCAGCGGCGGACTAGCACCCTACGAGCAGTACTTC
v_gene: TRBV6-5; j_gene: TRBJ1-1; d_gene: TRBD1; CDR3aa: CASTKTGGFTEAFF; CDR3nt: TGTGCCAGCACCAAAACAGGGGGCTTTACTGAAGCTTTCTTT
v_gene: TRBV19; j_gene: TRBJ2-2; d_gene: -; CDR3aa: CASTNIGVNTGELFF; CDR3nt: TGTGCCAGTACAAACATAGGGGTGAACACCGGGGAGCTGTTTTTT
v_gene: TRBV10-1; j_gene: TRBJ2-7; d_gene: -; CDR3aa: CASSMVPYSEQYF; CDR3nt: TGCGCCAGCAGTATGGTCCCCTATTCCGAGCAGTACTTC
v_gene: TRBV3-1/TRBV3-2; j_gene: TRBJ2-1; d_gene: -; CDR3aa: CASSQRERNNEQFF; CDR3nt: TGTGCCAGCAGCCAGAGGGAGAGGAACAATGAGCAGTTCTTC
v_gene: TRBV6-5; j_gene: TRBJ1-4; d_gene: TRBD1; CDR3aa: CASSLPGQEKLFF; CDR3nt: TGTGCCAGCAGCTTACCGGGACAGGAAAAACTGTTTTTT
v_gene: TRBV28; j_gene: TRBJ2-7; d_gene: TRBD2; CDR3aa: CASSLDTSGSSYEQYF; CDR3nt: TGTGCCAGCAGTTTAGATACTAGCGGGAGCTCCTACGAGCAGTACTTC
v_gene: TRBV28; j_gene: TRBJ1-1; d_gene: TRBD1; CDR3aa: CASSFMGQGLANTEAFF; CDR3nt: TGTGCCAGCAGTTTCATGGGACAGGGGTTGGCGAACACTGAAGCTTTCTTT
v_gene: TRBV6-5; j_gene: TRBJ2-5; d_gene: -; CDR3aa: CASSFFVAGNKETQYF; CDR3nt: TGTGCCAGCAGTTTTTTCGTGGCGGGGAATAAAGAGACCCAGTACTTC